Sequencing of this T cell receptor beta chain was carried out in a study of cytomegalovirus exposure and HLA in healthy donors. The sample holds a few counts of this clone. As yet, its antigen is unknown. The study ran its PCR with 60 Vbeta and 13 Jbeta primers. TCRdb's table, derived via immunoSEQ multiplex PCR, lists solely in-frame clones and lacks some. The sample has about 43,000 clones; around 56% are singletons. The length of the CDR3 is 14 residues. Germline assignment: CDR1 MDHEN and CDR2 SYDVKM. V was cut by 8 bases and J by 2 bases, with 16 bases left in between. Broader study findings: In vitro experiments confirmed that a few CMV-associated chains were specific for CMV antigens. According to reports, the classifier identified cytomegalovirus status with high specificity and sensitivity.

The sequenced sample was PBMCs. This TCR came from a man aged 55 to 70 in good health and CMV-seronegative. The chain links TRBV28 to TRBJ2-7, with a tentative D call TRBD1 (5 bases). CDR3 residues: CASSIRQRTYEQYF. CDR3 coding DNA: TGTGCCAGCTCCATTCGACAGCGAACCTACGAGCAGTACTTC.